Listed below are T cell receptor beta chains from one sample, sequenced in a study of cytomegalovirus exposure and HLA in healthy donors. Only in-frame clones appear in the TCRdb table, and some are missing; sequencing was by immunoSEQ multiplex PCR. The sample lists 170,000 or so clones; roughly 80% were seen once. The sample consisted of PBMCs. The receptors come from a man in his thirties or forties in good health and CMV-seropositive. CDR3s include the opening cysteine and the closing phenylalanine or tryptophan. The D gene is left open where the match is weak. The size of a clone is reported for some rows only, either as once, few or many, or as a class for expanded clones.

V	size	D	J	CDR3	DNA
TRBV7-2	-	-	TRBJ1-4	CASARGTNEKLFF	TGTGCCAGCGCCCGGGGAACTAATGAAAAACTGTTTTTT
TRBV5-1	-	TRBD2	TRBJ2-7	CASSSGTREGEQYF	TGCGCCAGCAGCTCCGGGACTAGAGAAGGTGAGCAGTACTTC
TRBV4-1	-	-	TRBJ1-5	CASSQGDVSNQPQHF	TGCGCCAGCAGCCAAGGAGATGTTAGCAATCAGCCCCAGCATTTT
TRBV19	-	-	TRBJ2-1	CASSIVGSRATQFF	TGTGCCAGTAGTATAGTAGGTTCCAGGGCGACGCAGTTCTTC
TRBV6-1	-	-	TRBJ1-1	CASSRDTEAFF	TGTGCCAGCAGCAGGGACACTGAAGCTTTCTTT
TRBV7-3	-	-	TRBJ1-3	CASGGASGNTIYF	TGTGCCAGCGGAGGGGCCTCTGGAAACACCATATATTTT
TRBV4-1	-	-	TRBJ2-7	CASSQMQVYEQYF	TGCGCCAGCAGCCAAATGCAGGTCTACGAGCAGTACTTC
TRBV7-8	once	TRBD2	TRBJ2-1	CASSIGTSGGAYNEQFF	TGTGCCAGCAGCATCGGGACTAGCGGGGGGGCCTACAATGAGCAGTTCTTC
TRBV9	-	-	TRBJ1-4	CASSEQGANEKLFF	TGTGCCAGCAGCGAACAGGGTGCCAATGAAAAACTGTTTTTT
TRBV6-5	-	-	TRBJ1-2	CASSYNRFNYGYTF	TGTGCCAGCAGTTACAATCGGTTTAACTATGGCTACACCTTC
TRBV7-2	-	TRBD2	TRBJ2-2	CASSMRAGGPGTGELFF	TGTGCCAGCAGCATGCGAGCGGGAGGGCCAGGGACCGGGGAGCTGTTTTTT
TRBV6-5	-	-	TRBJ1-4	CASSAGVSVEKLFF	TGTGCCAGCAGTGCAGGGGTTAGTGTTGAAAAACTGTTTTTT
TRBV2	-	TRBD1	TRBJ1-2	CASSEGGQGSYGYTF	TGTGCCAGCAGTGAAGGGGGACAGGGATCATATGGCTACACCTTC
TRBV9	-	-	TRBJ2-7	CASSVRTGSSYEQYF	TGTGCCAGCAGCGTCCGGACTGGCAGCTCCTACGAGCAGTACTTC
TRBV28	few	-	TRBJ2-3	CASGGAGQSTDTQYF	TGTGCCAGCGGCGGGGCGGGCCAAAGCACAGATACGCAGTATTTT
TRBV27	few	TRBD1	TRBJ1-6	CASSLGTGAISPLHF	TGTGCCAGCAGTTTAGGAACAGGGGCGATTTCACCCCTCCACTTT
TRBV2	-	-	TRBJ2-1	CASSRDWNNEQFF	TGTGCCAGCAGCCGGGACTGGAACAATGAGCAGTTCTTC
TRBV5-1	-	-	TRBJ2-1	CASSPTAYNEQFF	TGCGCCAGCAGCCCAACTGCCTACAATGAGCAGTTCTTC
TRBV19	-	-	TRBJ2-1	CASSRWDLYNEQFF	TGTGCCAGTAGTAGATGGGACTTATACAATGAGCAGTTCTTC
TRBV6-1	-	-	TRBJ2-7	CASNEQYF	TGTGCCAGTAACGAGCAGTACTTC
TRBV4-3	-	TRBD1	TRBJ2-2	CASSRDRGNTGELFF	TGCGCCAGCAGCCGCGACAGGGGCAACACCGGGGAGCTGTTTTTT
TRBV6-1	-	-	TRBJ1-5	CASSEFQGQPQHF	TGTGCCAGCAGTGAATTCCAGGGGCAGCCCCAGCATTTT
TRBV27	-	TRBD1	TRBJ1-3	CASSPGQGLGTIYF	TGTGCCAGCAGTCCGGGACAGGGGTTGGGTACCATATATTTT